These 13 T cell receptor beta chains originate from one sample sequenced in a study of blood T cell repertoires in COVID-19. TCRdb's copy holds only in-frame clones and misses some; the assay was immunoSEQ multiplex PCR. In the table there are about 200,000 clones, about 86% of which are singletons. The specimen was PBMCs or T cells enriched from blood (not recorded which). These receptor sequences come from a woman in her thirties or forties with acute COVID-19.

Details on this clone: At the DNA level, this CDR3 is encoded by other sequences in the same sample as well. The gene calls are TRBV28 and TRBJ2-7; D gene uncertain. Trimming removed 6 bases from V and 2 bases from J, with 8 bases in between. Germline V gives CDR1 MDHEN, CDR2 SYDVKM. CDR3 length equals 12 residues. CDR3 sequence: CASSPVAYEQYF. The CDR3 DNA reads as TGTGCCAGCAGCCCGGTGGCCTACGAGCAGTACTTC.

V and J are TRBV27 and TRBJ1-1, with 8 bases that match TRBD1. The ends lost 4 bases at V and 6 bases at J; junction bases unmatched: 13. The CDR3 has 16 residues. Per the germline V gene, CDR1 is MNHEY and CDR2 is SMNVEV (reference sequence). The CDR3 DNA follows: TGTGCCAGCAGTTCCGACAGGGGCGCAAAAGTATCTGAAGCTTTCTTT. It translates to CASSSDRGAKVSEAFF.

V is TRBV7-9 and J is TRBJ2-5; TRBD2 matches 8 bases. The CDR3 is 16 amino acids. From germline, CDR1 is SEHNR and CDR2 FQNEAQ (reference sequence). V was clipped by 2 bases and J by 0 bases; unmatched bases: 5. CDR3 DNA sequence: TGTGCCAGCAGCTTATCCGCGGGGGGTAACCAAGAGACCCAGTACTTC. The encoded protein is CASSLSAGGNQETQYF.

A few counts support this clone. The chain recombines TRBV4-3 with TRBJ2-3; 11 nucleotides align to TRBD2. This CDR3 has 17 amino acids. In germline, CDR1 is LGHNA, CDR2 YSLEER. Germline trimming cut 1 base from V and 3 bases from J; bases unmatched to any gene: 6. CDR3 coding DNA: TGCGCCAGCAGCCAAGGGGGGGCTAGCGGGAGGACAGATACGCAGTATTTT. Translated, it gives CASSQGGASGRTDTQYF.

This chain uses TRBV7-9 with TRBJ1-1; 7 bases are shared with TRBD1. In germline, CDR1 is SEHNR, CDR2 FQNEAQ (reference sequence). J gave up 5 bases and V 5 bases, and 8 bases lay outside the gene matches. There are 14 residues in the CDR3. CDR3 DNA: TGTGCCAGCAGCCCTCGGACAGGCGGAACTGAAGCTTTCTTT. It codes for CASSPRTGGTEAFF.

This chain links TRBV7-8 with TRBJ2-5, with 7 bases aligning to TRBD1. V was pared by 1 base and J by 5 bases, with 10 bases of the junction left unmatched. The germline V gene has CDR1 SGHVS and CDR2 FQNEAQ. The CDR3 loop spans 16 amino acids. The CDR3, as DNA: TGTGCCAGCAGCTTAGTAGGGCAGGGGGTTGCCGAGACCCAGTACTTC. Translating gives CASSLVGQGVAETQYF.

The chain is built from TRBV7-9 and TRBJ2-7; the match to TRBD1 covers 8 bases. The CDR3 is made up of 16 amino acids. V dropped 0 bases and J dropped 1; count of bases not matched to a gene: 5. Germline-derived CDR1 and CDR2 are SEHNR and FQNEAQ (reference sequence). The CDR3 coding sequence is TGTGCCAGCAGCTTAGCCGGGGACAGGCGGTCCTACGAGCAGTACTTC. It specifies CASSLAGDRRSYEQYF.

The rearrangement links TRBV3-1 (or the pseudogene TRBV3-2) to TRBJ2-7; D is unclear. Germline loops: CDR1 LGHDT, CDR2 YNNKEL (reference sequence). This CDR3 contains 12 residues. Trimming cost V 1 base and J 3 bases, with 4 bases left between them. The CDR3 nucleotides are TGTGCCAGCAGCCAAGGGAGCTACGAGCAGTACTTC. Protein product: CASSQGSYEQYF.

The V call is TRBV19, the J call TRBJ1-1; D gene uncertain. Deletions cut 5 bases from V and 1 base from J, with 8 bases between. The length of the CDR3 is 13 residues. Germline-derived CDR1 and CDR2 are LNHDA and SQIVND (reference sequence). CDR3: CASSASRNTEAFF. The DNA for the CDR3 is TGTGCCAGTAGTGCCTCTAGGAACACTGAAGCTTTCTTT.

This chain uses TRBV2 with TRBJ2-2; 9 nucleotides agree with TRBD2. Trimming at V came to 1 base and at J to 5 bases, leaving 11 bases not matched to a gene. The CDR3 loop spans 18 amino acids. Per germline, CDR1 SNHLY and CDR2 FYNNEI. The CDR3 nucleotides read TGTGCCAGCAGTGAAGTTGTCATAGGACTAGCGCAAACCGGGGAGCTGTTTTTT. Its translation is CASSEVVIGLAQTGELFF.

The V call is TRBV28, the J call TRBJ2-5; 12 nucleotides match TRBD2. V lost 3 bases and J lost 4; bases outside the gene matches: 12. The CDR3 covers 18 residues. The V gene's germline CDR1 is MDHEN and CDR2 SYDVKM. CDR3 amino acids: CASSLGGLAGGEGETQYF. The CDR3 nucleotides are TGTGCCAGCAGTTTGGGAGGCCTAGCGGGAGGGGAGGGAGAGACCCAGTACTTC.

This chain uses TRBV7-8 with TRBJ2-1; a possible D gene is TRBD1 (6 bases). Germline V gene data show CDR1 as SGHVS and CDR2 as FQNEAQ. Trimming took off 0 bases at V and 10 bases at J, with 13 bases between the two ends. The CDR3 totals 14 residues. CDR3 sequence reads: CASSLAVNGQEQFF. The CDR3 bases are TGTGCCAGCAGCTTAGCAGTGAATGGACAGGAGCAGTTCTTC.

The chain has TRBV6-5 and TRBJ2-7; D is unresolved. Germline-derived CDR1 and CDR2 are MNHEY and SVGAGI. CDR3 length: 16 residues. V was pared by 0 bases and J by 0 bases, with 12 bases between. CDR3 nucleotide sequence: TGTGCCAGCAGTTACTCGTACCAGGCCCTCTCCTACGAGCAGTACTTC. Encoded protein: CASSYSYQALSYEQYF.